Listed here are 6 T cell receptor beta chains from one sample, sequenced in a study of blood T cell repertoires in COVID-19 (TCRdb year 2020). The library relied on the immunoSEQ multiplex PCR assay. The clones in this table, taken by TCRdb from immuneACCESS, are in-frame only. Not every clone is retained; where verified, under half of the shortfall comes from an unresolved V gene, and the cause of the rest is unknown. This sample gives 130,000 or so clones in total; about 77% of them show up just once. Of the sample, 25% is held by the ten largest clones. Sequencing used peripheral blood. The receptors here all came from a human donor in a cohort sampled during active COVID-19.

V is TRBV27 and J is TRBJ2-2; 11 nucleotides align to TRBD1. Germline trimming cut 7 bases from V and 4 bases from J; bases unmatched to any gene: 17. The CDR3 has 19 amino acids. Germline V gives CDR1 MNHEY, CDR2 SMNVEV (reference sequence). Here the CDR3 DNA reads TGTGCCAGCACTAGAGAGGGGACAGGGGGATACAGAATCACCGGGGAGCTGTTTTTT. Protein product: CASTREGTGGYRITGELFF.

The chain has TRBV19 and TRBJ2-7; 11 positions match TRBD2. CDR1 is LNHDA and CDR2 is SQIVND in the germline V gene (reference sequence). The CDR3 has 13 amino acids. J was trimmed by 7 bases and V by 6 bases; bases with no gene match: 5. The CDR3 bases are TGTGCCAGTAGGACTAGCGGGACTGCTGAGCAGTACTTC. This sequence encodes CASRTSGTAEQYF.

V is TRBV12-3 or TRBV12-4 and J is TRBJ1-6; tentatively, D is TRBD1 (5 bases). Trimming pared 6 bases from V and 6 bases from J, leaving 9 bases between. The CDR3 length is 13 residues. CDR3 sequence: CASRWGGNSPLHF. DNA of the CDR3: TGTGCCAGCAGATGGGGCGGTAATTCACCCCTCCACTTT.

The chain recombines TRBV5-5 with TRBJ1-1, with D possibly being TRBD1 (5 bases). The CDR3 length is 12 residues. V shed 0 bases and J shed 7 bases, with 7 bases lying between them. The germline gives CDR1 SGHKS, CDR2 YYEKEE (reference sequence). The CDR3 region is CASSLAGGEAFF. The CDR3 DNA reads TGTGCCAGCAGCTTGGCCGGGGGTGAAGCTTTCTTT.

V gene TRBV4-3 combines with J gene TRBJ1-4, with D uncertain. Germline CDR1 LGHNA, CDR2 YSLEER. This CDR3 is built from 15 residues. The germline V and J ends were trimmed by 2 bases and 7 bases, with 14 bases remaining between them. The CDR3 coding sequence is TGCGCCAGCAGCCAATCCAGGAACAAGGTTGAAAAACTGTTTTTT. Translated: CASSQSRNKVEKLFF.

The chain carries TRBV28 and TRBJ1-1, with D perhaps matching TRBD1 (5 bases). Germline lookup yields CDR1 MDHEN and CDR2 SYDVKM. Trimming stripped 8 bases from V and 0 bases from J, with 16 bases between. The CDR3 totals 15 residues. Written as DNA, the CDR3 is TGTGCCAGCGGAACCGGGGGTCCTGTGAACACTGAAGCTTTCTTT. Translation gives CASGTGGPVNTEAFF.